Below are 27 T cell receptor beta chains sequenced from a single sample in a study of blood T cell repertoires in COVID-19. Sequencing used immunoSEQ multiplex PCR; TCRdb keeps in-frame clones, though not all of them. The sample has some 50,000 clones, 68% seen once; the top ten hold about 8.1%. The specimen was peripheral blood. The receptors derive from a woman in her seventies with acute or convalescent COVID-19.

The chain uses TRBV10-3 and TRBJ2-5, with D uncertain. In germline, CDR1 is ENHRY, CDR2 SYGVKD. V shed 6 bases and J shed 0 bases, with 11 bases lying between them. CDR3 length equals 14 residues. CDR3 in amino acids: CAIREDKYQETQYF. The CDR3 DNA reads TGTGCCATCAGGGAAGACAAGTACCAAGAGACCCAGTACTTC.

This sequence joins TRBV14 and TRBJ2-5, with D unclear. Trimming left V 1 base short and J 1 base short, with 7 bases between. The CDR3 runs to 14 residues. The V gene's germline CDR1 is SGHDN and CDR2 FVKESK. The CDR3 region is CASSQVLGQETQYF. In nucleotides, the CDR3 is TGTGCCAGCAGCCAAGTTCTCGGCCAAGAGACCCAGTACTTC.

The gene calls are TRBV6-5 and TRBJ2-1; 7 bases are shared with TRBD2. The trim removed 2 bases at V and 5 bases at J, leaving 3 bases unmatched. CDR1 is MNHEY, CDR2 SVGAGI, per germline. CDR3 length equals 14 residues. This CDR3 is CASSYGGLDNEQFF. DNA of the CDR3: TGTGCCAGCAGTTACGGCGGACTAGACAATGAGCAGTTCTTC.

The chain recombines TRBV9 with TRBJ2-3; D gene uncertain. The V and J ends lost 0 bases and 1 base respectively, with 3 bases between them. This CDR3 has 13 amino acids. Looked up from germline, CDR1 is SGDLS and CDR2 is YYNGEE. CDR3 sequence reads: CASSVAGTDTQYF. The DNA of the CDR3 is TGTGCCAGCAGCGTAGCGGGCACAGATACGCAGTATTTT.

CDR3 nucleotide sequence: TGCGCCAGCAGCCAAGGACAGCTCTCAACTAATGAAAAACTGTTTTTT. Translation gives CASSQGQLSTNEKLFF. The V call is TRBV4-3, the J call TRBJ1-4, with a tentative D call TRBD1 (5 bases). This CDR3 comprises 16 residues. Germline V gives CDR1 LGHNA, CDR2 YSLEER. Trimming took off 1 base at V and 0 bases at J, with 9 bases between the two ends.

The chain combines TRBV7-8 with TRBJ1-1; D is uncertain. Germline-derived CDR1 and CDR2 are SGHVS and FQNEAQ. The CDR3 is 16 residues long. V was pared by 2 bases and J by 5 bases, with 18 bases between. The CDR3 nucleotides read TGTGCCAGCAGCTTACGCGTGGCCACAACGCGGACTGAAGCTTTCTTT. It is translated as CASSLRVATTRTEAFF. Full variable domain (remainder filled in from reference TRBV7-8 and TRBJ1-1): GAGVSQSPRYKVAKRGQDVALRCDPISGHVSLFWYQQALGQGPEFLTYFQNEAQLDKSGLPSDRFFAERPEGSVSTLKIQRTQQEDSAVYLCASSLRVATTRTEAFFGQGTRLTVV.

The gene calls are TRBV18 and TRBJ1-1, with 7 bases matching TRBD1. The CDR3 extends over 15 amino acids. J lost 5 bases, V lost 3 bases, and 9 bases had no gene match. CDR1 KGHSH and CDR2 LQKENI come from the germline V gene. Here the CDR3 reads CASSPERGRRTEAFF. For the CDR3, the DNA is TGTGCCAGCTCACCCGAGAGGGGGCGGAGGACTGAAGCTTTCTTT.

This chain links TRBV27 with TRBJ2-3; maybe TRBD2 (6 bases). Germline V gene sequence: CDR1 MNHEY, CDR2 SMNVEV (reference sequence). Trimming took 5 bases from V and 4 from J, leaving 13 bases between them. CDR3 length: 14 amino acids. CDR3 region: CASSPKLASDTQYF. In nucleotides, the CDR3 is TGTGCCAGCAGTCCGAAACTAGCTTCAGATACGCAGTATTTT.

This clone was counted only a few times. The chain joins TRBV5-1 to TRBJ2-3; 9 bases agree with TRBD2. V shed 4 bases and J 4 bases; nucleotides not matched to a gene: 4. The germline V gene has CDR1 SGHRS and CDR2 YFSETQ. The CDR3 runs to 14 residues. CDR3 in amino acids: CASSTGTSSDTQYF. The DNA for the CDR3 is TGCGCCAGCAGCACCGGGACTAGCTCAGATACGCAGTATTTT.

The chain couples TRBV7-2 to TRBJ2-1; 13 nucleotides align to TRBD2. CDR1 is SGHTA, CDR2 FQGNSA, per germline. The CDR3 spans 16 residues. V lost 5 bases, J lost 9 bases, and 10 bases stayed unmatched. CDR3 in amino acids: CASSPTLTSGGGEQFF. Here the CDR3 DNA reads TGTGCCAGCAGCCCAACCCTTACTAGCGGGGGGGGTGAGCAGTTCTTC.

The chain has TRBV10-2 and TRBJ2-7; no definite D call. The germline CDR1 and CDR2 sequences are WSHSY and SAAADI. The CDR3 spans 13 residues. V was shortened by 0 bases and J by 3 bases, with 6 bases between the two germline ends. CDR3 in DNA: TGCGCCAGCAGTGAGTCGAACAGCTACGAGCAGTACTTC. Amino acid sequence: CASSESNSYEQYF.

CDR3 sequence reads: CASSGGTGEKLFF. The CDR3 nucleotides are TGTGCCAGCAGTGGGGGAACAGGGGAGAAACTGTTTTTT. The rearrangement joins TRBV28 to TRBJ1-4, with 7 bases aligning to TRBD1. V gave up 5 bases and J gave up 11 bases; unmatched junction bases: 8. The germline CDR1 and CDR2 sequences are MDHEN and SYDVKM. The CDR3 spans 13 residues. Based on the CDR3 plus reference TRBV28 and TRBJ1-4, the full variable domain is DVKVTQSSRYLVKRTGEKVFLECVQDMDHENMFWYRQDPGLGLRLIYFSYDVKMKEKGDIPEGYSVSREKKERFSLILESASTNQTSMYLCASSGGTGEKLFFGSGTQLSVL.

In this sample, this clone turned up a few times. V usage is TRBV20-1 and J usage is TRBJ1-6; D remains ambiguous. Germline loops: CDR1 DFQATT, CDR2 SNEGSKA (reference sequence). Trimming stripped 3 bases from V and 5 bases from J, with 11 bases between. The CDR3 runs to 14 residues. The CDR3 here is CSASMGRNNSPLHF. DNA of the CDR3: TGCAGTGCTAGTATGGGCAGGAATAATTCACCCCTCCACTTT.

There are a few counts of this clone. The sample carries other DNA sequences with the same CDR3. The chain is built from TRBV3-1 (or the pseudogene TRBV3-2) and TRBJ2-3; the match to TRBD2 covers 10 bases. Germline trimming cut 4 bases from V and 0 bases from J; bases unmatched to any gene: 1. This CDR3 is built from 15 residues. Germline CDR1 reads LGHDT; CDR2 reads YNNKEL (reference sequence). CDR3 in DNA: TGTGCCAGCAGCCCGACTAGCGGGAGCACAGATACGCAGTATTTT. Protein sequence: CASSPTSGSTDTQYF.

The J gene is TRBJ2-2, the V gene TRBV7-8, with D possibly matching TRBD2 (5 bases). Trimming shortened V by 2 bases and J by 4 bases, and 17 bases separated the two germline ends. CDR3 size: 17 residues. Germline V gene data show CDR1 as SGHVS and CDR2 as FQNEAQ. The CDR3 sequence: CASSLLRVLGPTGELFF. The DNA for the CDR3 is TGTGCCAGCAGCTTATTGCGGGTACTTGGACCCACCGGGGAGCTGTTTTTT. Together with reference TRBV7-8 and TRBJ2-2, the CDR3 gives the full variable domain: GAGVSQSPRYKVAKRGQDVALRCDPISGHVSLFWYQQALGQGPEFLTYFQNEAQLDKSGLPSDRFFAERPEGSVSTLKIQRTQQEDSAVYLCASSLLRVLGPTGELFFGEGSRLTVL.

The chain links TRBV6-2 or TRBV6-3 to TRBJ1-5; a weak D match, TRBD1 (6 bases). Germline V gene sequence: CDR1 MNHEY, CDR2 SVGEGT. V was cut by 7 bases and J by 0 bases, with 13 bases left in between. This CDR3 has 15 residues. Here the CDR3 DNA reads TGTGCCAGCACCCCCCAGGGGTATAGCAATCAGCCCCAGCATTTT. It translates to CASTPQGYSNQPQHF.

The chain employs TRBV12-3 or TRBV12-4 and TRBJ2-1; TRBD1 might be the D (6 bases). V was trimmed by 5 bases and J by 9 bases, leaving 14 bases between them. The CDR3 is made up of 13 amino acids. The CDR3 DNA reads as TGTGCCAGCAGTCACAGGGAAGAACTTGAGCAGTTCTTC. Translating gives CASSHREELEQFF.

This clone occurred a few times. CDR3 in amino acids: CASSEYRVGSEQFF. DNA of the CDR3: TGCGCCAGCAGTGAGTACAGGGTGGGCAGTGAGCAGTTCTTC. The V call is TRBV10-1, the J call TRBJ2-1; D is perhaps TRBD1 (6 bases). In germline, CDR1 is WNHNN, CDR2 SYGVQD (reference sequence). This CDR3 comprises 14 residues. V lost 1 base, J lost 9 bases, and 13 bases lay in between.

The chain uses TRBV12-3 or TRBV12-4 and TRBJ2-1, with D uncertain. V was shortened by 3 bases and J by 10 bases, with 10 bases between the two germline ends. The CDR3 is 12 amino acids. CDR3 in amino acids: CASSFSGLEQFF. The CDR3 nucleotides read TGTGCCAGCAGTTTTTCCGGTCTGGAGCAGTTCTTC.

This chain joins TRBV19 and TRBJ2-1; 9 bases map to TRBD1. There are 16 residues in the CDR3. Germline V gene sequence: CDR1 LNHDA, CDR2 SQIVND (reference sequence). V lost 3 bases to trimming and J lost 6 bases; unmatched junction nucleotides: 9. CDR3 coding DNA: TGTGCCAGTAGTATTCCGGGACAGGGACAAGGCAATGAGCAGTTCTTC. This sequence encodes CASSIPGQGQGNEQFF. Full variable domain (rest looked up from reference TRBV19 and TRBJ2-1): DGGITQSPKYLFRKEGQNVTLSCEQNLNHDAMYWYRQDPGQGLRLIYYSQIVNDFQKGDIAEGYSVSREKKESFPLTVTSAQKNPTAFYLCASSIPGQGQGNEQFFGPGTRLTVL.

V usage is TRBV7-2 and J usage is TRBJ2-5; 7 nucleotides line up with TRBD1. The CDR3 covers 14 residues. J lost 4 bases, V lost 5 bases, and 7 bases had no gene match. The germline V gene encodes CDR1 SGHTA and CDR2 FQGNSA. CDR3: CASSLLAGGETQYF. The DNA for the CDR3 is TGTGCCAGCAGCCTTTTAGCAGGGGGAGAGACCCAGTACTTC.

This chain connects TRBV9 to TRBJ2-2; 12 bases are a match to TRBD2. Losses at the gene ends were 0 bases for V and 4 bases for J; bases not matched to a gene: 4. Germline loops: CDR1 SGDLS, CDR2 YYNGEE. CDR3 length: 17 residues. The CDR3 nucleotides read TGTGCCAGCAGCGTAGCTAGCGGGGGGGCCTTCACCGGGGAGCTGTTTTTT. Encoded protein: CASSVASGGAFTGELFF.

The rearrangement joins TRBV2 to TRBJ1-1; no clear D. Trimming left V 4 bases short and J 5 bases short, with 11 bases between. The CDR3 extends over 13 amino acids. Germline assignment: CDR1 SNHLY and CDR2 FYNNEI. The CDR3 region has the DNA TGTGCCAGCAGTGGGGCACCGGCGACTGAAGCTTTCTTT. The encoded protein is CASSGAPATEAFF.

This clone was observed a single time. The CDR3 nucleotides read TGCGCCAGCAAAGGATTGGTCCTTCAGGACTCAATCGATACGCAGTATTTT. Its translation: CASKGLVLQDSIDTQYF. This chain joins TRBV4-3 and TRBJ2-3; tentatively, D is TRBD2 (5 bases). This CDR3 has 17 amino acids. Germline V CDR1 and CDR2: LGHNA, YSLEER. V lost 7 bases, J lost 6 bases, and 26 bases lay in between.

This clone was seen more than once but under ten times. This chain uses TRBV3-1 (or the pseudogene TRBV3-2) with TRBJ1-5; no clear D gene. The V end lost 1 base, the J end lost 7 bases, and 17 bases lay between the germline ends. CDR1 is LGHDT and CDR2 is YNNKEL in the germline V gene (reference sequence). The CDR3 extends over 16 amino acids. The CDR3, as DNA: TGTGCCAGCAGCCAAGTTTTAGGAGGGCAGGAGCAGCCCCAGCATTTT. It yields the protein CASSQVLGGQEQPQHF.

The chain recombines TRBV18 with TRBJ2-1; a possible D gene is TRBD1 (6 bases). This CDR3 is built from 14 residues. Germline V lookup: CDR1 KGHSH, CDR2 LQKENI. The germline V and J ends were trimmed by 6 bases and 4 bases, with 13 bases remaining between them. CDR3 protein: CASSPGATYNEQFF. In DNA form, the CDR3 reads TGTGCCAGCTCGCCAGGGGCGACATACAATGAGCAGTTCTTC.

The chain couples TRBV5-4 to TRBJ1-1; TRBD1 matches at 10 bases. J gave up 10 bases and V 4 bases, and 7 bases lay outside the gene matches. There are 13 residues in the CDR3. Per the germline V gene, CDR1 is SGHNT and CDR2 is YYREEE (reference sequence). The CDR3 is CASSGGQGMVAFF. For the CDR3, the DNA is TGTGCCAGCAGCGGGGGACAGGGGATGGTAGCTTTCTTT.